This T cell receptor beta chain stems from a study of cytomegalovirus exposure and HLA in healthy donors (dated by TCRdb to the late 2010s). General notes on the study: In an earlier analysis of about 560 of the donors, 276 Gb of sequence data and roughly 100 million unique TCR beta sequences from some 170 million T cells were reported. Of the 300 to 500 genotyped donors, 70% to 90% were placed in the genetic ancestry cluster associated with self-reported Caucasian donors. An earlier analysis of 450 to 750 of the donors used high-throughput TCR beta sequencing to judge whether each TCR beta V gene segment behaved as functional or pseudogenic. A later genetic analysis took genome-wide SNP genotypes for about three fifths of the 666 donors and used that subset as a discovery cohort. The number of donors typed differed by locus, with about 629-630 for A, B, C, DRB1 and DQB1, roughly 520 for DQA1, 600 to 610 for DPA1, and some 440 for DPB1. In addition to the first cohort of 666 subjects, a separate validation cohort of over 90 different subjects was used. Four or five DR-DQ haplotypes were handled as single units for association and clustering, since linkage in the cohort was strong. A later analysis re-analyzed previously published TCR beta repertoires from approximately 670 donors and added high-resolution HLA genotyping to study TCR occurrence patterns. The aim of the study was to test whether cataloging public T cell receptors could identify signatures of past pathogen exposure. Among 398 genotyped donors of the cohort, an average of around 240,000 unique TCR beta nucleotide sequences were sequenced per donor, around a sixth of them non-productive. The study used immunosequencing to profile the T cell repertoires of several hundred subjects and linked those repertoires to cytomegalovirus serostatus. All discovery cohort repertoires had been generated using a single sequencing platform. Alongside the repertoire data, information on donor age, sex, ethnicity and CMV serostatus was compiled. Approximately 330 gigabases of sequencing data and approximately 91 million unique TCR sequences made up an early release that covered several hundred HLA-typed donors. To predict cytomegalovirus infection status, the study combined high-throughput TCR immunosequencing, statistical association of individual TCRs with disease status, and machine learning. HLA typing included class I and class II loci at four-digit resolution. The later analysis used no new phenotypic data to find candidate immune exposures, relying instead on TCR beta sequences and their occurrence across donors. The full study reports these points: The study listed 150 to 200 TCR beta chains as associated with cytomegalovirus. Compared with the roughly 700-donor mean, donors in an Asian-associated ancestry cluster had fewer N-insertions in productive TCRs, according to a later genetic analysis. The only immune exposure information available for the cohort was CMV serostatus. A group of highly shared sequence variants was considered likely to be a technical artifact of the sequencing pipeline. A later analysis associated about 16,000 TCR beta sequences with specific HLA alleles at a false discovery rate of 0.05. The classifier was reported to diagnose cytomegalovirus status with high specificity and sensitivity in both the original cohort and the validation cohort. Over 15 rarely observed V segments, including chromosome 9 orphons, were excluded from the earlier analysis of about 610 of the donors because counts were too low. Only TCR beta chains were sequenced in this cohort, and the absence of alpha or paired-chain data limited detectable features. An association between a missense DCLRE1C variant and V-gene and J-gene trimming of TCR beta chains was found in a later genetic analysis and replicated in an independent cohort. According to a later analysis, most CMV-associated TCR beta chains appeared to be HLA-restricted, and the HLA associations seemed to be driven largely by CMV exposure. A few of the identified cytomegalovirus-associated TCR beta chains were confirmed in vitro to be specific for cytomegalovirus antigens. Correlated functional status among segregating V segments might be attributable to linkage disequilibrium, but an unknown experimental factor could not be ruled out. Compared with equally common non-associated chains, HLA-associated TCR beta chains in a later analysis were more clonally expanded and had lower generation probabilities. A later analysis found that TCR association rates varied across HLA loci, with DRB1 alleles showing the most associated TCRs and HLA-C alleles the fewest. It was suggested by the authors that the approach could potentially be generalized to other disease states and immunological phenotypes. An earlier analysis of approximately 530 of the donors showed that most TCR beta V segments appeared in productive rearrangements either about 90% or about 30% of the time, which broadly matched IMGT annotations. Because HLA typing was missing for some donors at each locus, association tests included only the typed subset. A further reported finding was that TCR beta sequences accurately predicted the HLA-A and HLA-B alleles for most subjects in the first cohort. Several of the top co-occurrence clusters appeared to be linked to parvovirus B19, influenza, CMV and Epstein-Barr virus, according to a later analysis. Because the 87-base-pair reads could not distinguish some IMGT-functional V segments, including TRBV6-2 and TRBV6-3, those segments were excluded. The presence/absence analyses assumed that sequencing depth was roughly uniform across donors, and that assumption may not be true. Assigning TCR associations to individual alleles was difficult when HLA alleles, especially DR and DQ, strongly co-occurred. Most TCR sequences were seen in very few donors, while some public TCRs were found in many individuals.

The library was prepared using the immunoSEQ multiplex PCR assay. For the multiplex PCR, a mixture combining 60 forward primers for TCR Vbeta segments and 13 reverse primers for TCR Jbeta segments was used. A multiplex PCR assay on genomic DNA amplified the CDR3 region of rearranged TCR beta genes. The amplified TCR beta libraries were sequenced on the Illumina HiSeq System as 87-base-pair reads. In the paper's pipeline: Across the 500 to 750 repertoires, a later analysis counted tens of millions of unique TCR beta chains, roughly 11 million of which were shared by at least two donors. Raw reads were error-corrected and collapsed into unique sequences by a nearest-neighbor algorithm in which closely related sequences were merged to remove PCR and sequencing errors. CDR3 sequences were aligned to IMGT reference sequences to assign V, D and J gene segments. Each retained sequence needed at least a six-nucleotide match to both a V gene segment and a J gene segment. Rearrangements were classified as productive when the CDR3 lacked stop codons and remained in frame with V and J, and all other rearrangements were classified as non-productive. Following IMGT convention, CDR3 was defined as the stretch from the second conserved V-encoded cysteine up to the conserved J-encoded phenylalanine. The earlier analysis of some 540 of the donors excluded any sequence lacking an unambiguous match to a single V gene segment. In an earlier analysis of a few hundred of the donors, a V segment was called functional when productive rearrangements were above 56.7%, and segregating when the standard deviation between donors exceeded 5%. A statistical classification framework was developed to diagnose cytomegalovirus status using the catalog of TCR beta chain sequences. V and J gene assignment, in a later analysis, came from comparing TCR nucleotide sequences with IMGT/GENE-DB human TR gene sequences. The TCRdist pipeline was used in a later analysis to assign CDR3 sequences and most-parsimonious VDJ recombination scenarios. A later analysis defined each TCR beta chain by its CDR3 amino acid sequence plus V-gene family, and excluded reads lacking a unique V-gene family. In a later analysis, some 600 highly shared, low-generation-probability nucleotide sequences were removed to address suspected cross-contamination and a sequencing artifact. For each public chain, a later analysis derived a clonal expansion index from normalized ranks of inferred template counts within each repertoire. Generation probabilities in a later analysis came from a VDJ recombination model fitted to out-of-frame rearrangements, and those results were checked against IGoR. Hypergeometric tests were used in a later analysis to score TCR-TCR, TCR-HLA and TCR-CMV co-occurrence, with a repertoire-size bias correction applied to the TCR pairs. In a later analysis, false discovery rates were estimated by permuting HLA or CMV assignments 20 times. In a later analysis, co-occurring TCRs were grouped with DBSCAN, and TCRdist sequence similarity was added when clustering was performed within HLA-allele-positive subsets. Repertoires with fewer than 30,000 or more than 120,000 public chains, plus five repertoires with anomalous nucleotide sharing, were excluded from co-occurrence clustering. In its TCRdb copy, this immuneACCESS table keeps in-frame sequences only and misses some clones. Where compared with another copy, unresolved V genes explain less than half of these, and the others have no known cause. The DNA gave D and trimming, while V, J and clone size come from that table. The sample profile shows about 110,000 clones; roughly 85% of them were found once. The top ten clonotypes cover around 23% of the sample.

Turning to this clone: Its recognized antigen is unknown. Base qualities are missing; no much larger clone stands one base away.

The CDR3 measures 14 amino acids from cysteine to phenylalanine. This entry keeps only the CDR3 DNA: 42 bases, framed from base 1. The germline V gene sets CDR1 to MGHRA and CDR2 to YSYEKL. V gives up 4 bases and J gives up 1 base, and the segment between their germline ends measures 11 bases. The cohort consisted of hundreds of healthy bone marrow donors. At the time of sampling, every cohort member was nominally healthy, though immune exposures that went unrecorded were likely present. The donor tested CMV seropositive and was one of the 289 seropositive cohort members. Each donor provided a peripheral blood sample, and peripheral blood mononuclear cells were used for TCR beta sequencing. The Qiagen DNeasy Blood Extraction Kit was used to extract genomic DNA from the blood cell samples.

The material sequenced was PBMCs. The chain was built from TRBV4-1 and TRBJ2-7; tentative D gene TRBD1, with 6 bases matching. The clonotype was recovered from a man aged 25 to 40 in good health and CMV-seropositive. The CDR3 corresponds to CASSLQDSSYEQYF. Here is the DNA: TGCGCCAGCAGCCTTCAGGACAGTTCCTACGAGCAGTACTTC.